These T cell receptor beta chains were read from a single sample in a study of blood T cell repertoires in COVID-19. The data were produced by immunoSEQ multiplex PCR, yet TCRdb's version contains in-frame clones alone and is incomplete. The sample yields about 92,000 clones, around 80% seen once. Sequencing input: peripheral blood. All receptors come from a man between 45 and 60 years old who had recovered from COVID-19. CDR3s include the opening cysteine and the closing phenylalanine or tryptophan. The D gene is left open where the match is weak. Where a row states a size, it is once, few, many or the class of an expanded clone; other rows omit it.

>TRBJ1-1|-|TRBV11-2|-
CASSLLSGLTEAFF
TGTGCCAGCAGCTTATTGTCAGGCCTCACTGAAGCTTTCTTT
>TRBJ1-4|-|TRBV3-1/TRBV3-2|-
CASSQVGEKLFF
TGTGCCAGCAGCCAAGTGGGCGAAAAACTGTTTTTT
>TRBJ2-3|-|TRBV3-1/TRBV3-2|-
CASSPLVGRGQYF
TGTGCCAGCAGCCCCCTCGTGGGCAGGGGGCAGTATTTT
>TRBJ1-4|-|TRBV19|TRBD1
CASSVSGTGIEKLFF
TGTGCCAGTAGTGTCTCTGGGACAGGGATTGAAAAACTGTTTTTT
>TRBJ2-7|-|TRBV4-1|-
CASSQQESAGTPYF
TGCGCCAGCAGCCAACAAGAGTCAGCGGGTACCCCGTACTTC
>TRBJ2-1|-|TRBV27|TRBD1
CASQGDFYNEQFF
TGTGCCAGTCAGGGGGATTTTTACAATGAGCAGTTCTTC
>TRBJ2-7|once|TRBV11-2|TRBD2
CASSLDGLATYEQYF
TGTGCCAGCAGCTTAGATGGACTAGCAACCTACGAGCAGTACTTC
>TRBJ1-1|-|TRBV18|-
CASSGERSTEAFF
TGTGCCAGCTCAGGGGAGAGGTCCACTGAAGCTTTCTTT
>TRBJ1-1|-|TRBV4-1|-
CASSQVSGETEAFF
TGCGCCAGCAGCCAAGTTTCGGGGGAAACCGAAGCTTTCTTT
>TRBJ2-2|-|TRBV5-4|TRBD2
CASSPGTSGTGELFF
TGTGCCAGCAGCCCCGGGACTAGCGGCACCGGGGAGCTGTTTTTT
>TRBJ2-5|-|TRBV9|-
CASSVAGQETQYF
TGTGCCAGCAGCGTGGCAGGGCAAGAGACCCAGTACTTC
>TRBJ1-1|-|TRBV3-1/TRBV3-2|-
CASSQGPTGRQAFF
TGTGCCAGCAGCCAGGGACCAACAGGGCGACAAGCTTTCTTT
>TRBJ2-3|-|TRBV5-4|-
CASITGDTQYF
TGTGCCAGCATCACCGGGGATACGCAGTATTTT
>TRBJ1-6|-|TRBV3-1/TRBV3-2|TRBD1
CASSQGQGESPLHF
TGTGCCAGCAGCCAAGGACAGGGAGAGTCACCCCTCCACTTT
>TRBJ1-1|-|TRBV5-1|TRBD1
CASSFTGDTEAFF
TGCGCCAGCAGCTTCACAGGGGACACTGAAGCTTTCTTT
>TRBJ1-2|-|TRBV11-2|TRBD1
CASSLVPGGNGYTF
TGTGCCAGCAGCTTGGTCCCAGGGGGCAATGGCTACACCTTC
>TRBJ1-1|-|TRBV6-5|-
CASSQTGGGTEAFF
TGTGCCAGCAGTCAGACAGGAGGCGGAACTGAAGCTTTCTTT
>TRBJ2-3|-|TRBV9|TRBD2
CASTRTSGREDTQYF
TGTGCCAGCACTAGGACTAGCGGGAGGGAGGATACGCAGTATTTT
>TRBJ2-5|-|TRBV2|-
CASSPTNAQETQYF
TGTGCCAGCAGTCCTACTAACGCCCAAGAGACCCAGTACTTC
>TRBJ2-3|-|TRBV3-1/TRBV3-2|TRBD2
CASSQRGGGSTDTQYF
TGTGCCAGCAGCCAACGGGGGGGTGGAAGCACAGATACGCAGTATTTT
>TRBJ1-2|-|TRBV5-1|TRBD1
CASSVDRGDYGYTF
TGCGCCAGCAGCGTAGACAGGGGGGACTATGGCTACACCTTC
>TRBJ2-5|-|TRBV24-1|TRBD1
CAVGDRGLTQYF
TGTGCCGTTGGGGACAGGGGGTTGACCCAGTACTTC
>TRBJ1-5|-|TRBV10-3|-
CAISESGRENQPQHF
TGTGCCATCAGTGAGTCCGGGAGAGAGAATCAGCCCCAGCATTTT
>TRBJ1-5|-|TRBV19|-
CASSIVRDQPQHF
TGTGCCAGTAGTATAGTACGGGATCAGCCCCAGCATTTT
>TRBJ1-4|once|TRBV5-4|TRBD1
CASSPQYRGRNEKLFF
TGTGCCAGCAGCCCCCAATACAGGGGAAGGAATGAAAAACTGTTTTTT
>TRBJ1-1|few|TRBV9|TRBD1
CASSPRGTGNTEAFF
TGTGCCAGCAGCCCGAGGGGGACAGGGAACACTGAAGCTTTCTTT